This T cell receptor beta chain was observed in a study of shared clonotypes between healthy human individuals. Across the study: Three CD4 naive, three CD4 memory, two CD8 naive and one CD8 memory plate were used per donor.

Assay used: immunoSEQ multiplex PCR; TCRdb lists only in-frame clones, some missing. The sample includes some 1,100,000 clones, more than 75% of them seen just once. Study-level points and caveats: Only blood was sampled; tissue repertoires likely differ. Estimated clonotype richness was generally higher in naive than memory subsets.

The germline CDR1 and CDR2 sequences are MNHNY and SVGAGI (reference sequence). There are 15 residues in the CDR3. The V gene end was trimmed by 2 bases and the J gene end by 5 bases; junction bases not matched to a gene: 5. As to this clone: The antigen remains unidentified.

The TCR originated in a young man in good health. Some clones in this sample may be carry-over from other donors' samples. Material for sequencing was memory CD4+ T cells from PBMCs. This sample's subset: CD45RA-negative fraction. V gene TRBV6-6 combines with J gene TRBJ1-2; TRBD1 agrees at 10 bases. CDR3 amino acids: CASSYRTGGGYGYTF. The CDR3 nucleotides are TGTGCCAGCAGTTACCGGACAGGGGGAGGTTATGGCTACACCTTC.